This T cell receptor (beta chain) was identified during a study of blood T cell repertoires in COVID-19. Libraries were prepared by immunoSEQ multiplex PCR; TCRdb keeps only in-frame clonotypes and omits some of them. Of some 100,000 clones listed, just over 90% are singletons. Germline CDR1 and CDR2: GTSNPN and SVGIG (reference sequence). The CDR3 covers 9 residues. V was pared by 7 bases and J by 7 bases, with 7 bases between. This TCR was recovered from a man in his sixties with acute or convalescent COVID-19. This chain links TRBV30 with TRBJ1-2; no reliable D call. Specimen: peripheral blood. CDR3 sequence: CALDSGYTF. CDR3 bases: TGTGCCTTGGACTCTGGCTACACCTTC.